This T cell receptor (beta chain) comes out of a study of blood T cell repertoires in COVID-19. TCRdb keeps only in-frame clones here, not all; method: immunoSEQ multiplex PCR. The sample has 200,000 or so clones, roughly 88% seen once; the top ten hold around 17%. This clone has only one observation. The germline V gene has CDR1 LNHDA and CDR2 SQIVND (reference sequence). V lost 8 bases, J lost 0 bases, and 17 bases lay in between. This CDR3 is built from 16 residues. The J gene is TRBJ2-1, the V gene TRBV19; tentatively, D is TRBD2 (5 bases). The sequenced sample consisted of peripheral blood. This sequence originates from a man between 50 and 59 years old with COVID-19, enrolled during active disease. CDR3 sequence: CASGRTLSFSYNEQFF. The CDR3 coding sequence is TGTGCCAGTGGGCGGACTTTGTCTTTCTCCTACAATGAGCAGTTCTTC.